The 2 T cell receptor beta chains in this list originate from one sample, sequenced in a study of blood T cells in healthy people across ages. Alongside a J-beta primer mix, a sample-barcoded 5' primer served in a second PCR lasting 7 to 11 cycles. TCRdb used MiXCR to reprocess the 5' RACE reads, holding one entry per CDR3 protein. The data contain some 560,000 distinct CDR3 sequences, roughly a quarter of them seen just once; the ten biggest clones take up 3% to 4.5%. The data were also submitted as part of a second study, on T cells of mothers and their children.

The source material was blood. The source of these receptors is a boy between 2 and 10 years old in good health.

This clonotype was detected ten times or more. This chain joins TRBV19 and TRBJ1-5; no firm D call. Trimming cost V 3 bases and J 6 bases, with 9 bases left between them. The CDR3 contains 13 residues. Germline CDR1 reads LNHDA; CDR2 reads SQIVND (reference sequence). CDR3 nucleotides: TGTGCCAGTAGTATTTCGGTTTCTCAGCCCCAGCATTTT. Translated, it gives CASSISVSQPQHF. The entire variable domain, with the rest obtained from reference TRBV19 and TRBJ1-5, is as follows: DGGITQSPKYLFRKEGQNVTLSCEQNLNHDAMYWYRQDPGQGLRLIYYSQIVNDFQKGDIAEGYSVSREKKESFPLTVTSAQKNPTAFYLCASSISVSQPQHFGDGTRLSIL.

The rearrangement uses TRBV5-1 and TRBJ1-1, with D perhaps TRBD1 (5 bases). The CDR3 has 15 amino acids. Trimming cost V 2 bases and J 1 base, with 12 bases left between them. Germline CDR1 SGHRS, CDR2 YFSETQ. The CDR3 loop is CASSFQGRGNTEAFF. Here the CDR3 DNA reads TGCGCCAGCAGCTTCCAGGGACGGGGGAACACTGAAGCTTTCTTT.